One T cell receptor beta chain is described in this entry. Its antigen is unknown. TCRdb keeps only in-frame clones here, not all; method: immunoSEQ multiplex PCR. The sample holds approximately 1,000,000 clones, approximately 80% seen once. The CDR3 is 16 residues long. Germline V CDR1 and CDR2: SGHTA, FQGNSA. V gave up 3 bases and J gave up 2 bases; unmatched junction bases: 5. The data are from a study of shared clonotypes between healthy human individuals. Study-level background: Each donor contributed plates that comprised three CD4 naive, three CD4 memory, two CD8 naive and one CD8 memory.

Study results and limitations: Naive CD4 clonotypes were shared across a handful of donors at about 5%.

Sequenced material: memory CD4+ T cells from PBMCs. Stated subset: CD45RA-negative fraction. The TCR comes from a man between 18 and 29 years old in good health. Some clones in this sample may be carry-over from other donors' samples. This chain uses TRBV7-2 with TRBJ2-3; 10 positions match TRBD2. CDR3 region: CASSFVAGGTTDTQYF. The CDR3 DNA sequence: TGTGCCAGCAGCTTCGTAGCGGGAGGAACCACAGATACGCAGTATTTT.